Below are 25 T cell receptor beta chains sequenced from a single sample in a study of T cells in localized non-small cell lung cancer. Profiled with immunoSEQ multiplex PCR; TCRdb holds only in-frame clones, not every one. This sample yields tens of thousands of clones, of which approximately 91% are seen a single time; approximately 2.5% belongs to the top ten. This specimen consisted of peripheral blood, obtained before any cancer treatment. These TCRs come from a female donor older than 55 with stage I squamous cell lung carcinoma.

The rearrangement uses TRBV5-1 and TRBJ2-7, with D possibly being TRBD1 or TRBD2 (5 bases each). The CDR3 is 16 amino acids. Trimming took off 0 bases at V and 2 bases at J, with 15 bases between the two ends. Germline CDR1 is SGHRS and CDR2 is YFSETQ. The CDR3 bases are TGCGCCAGCAGCTTGGGGGGGACGACTGACACCTACGAGCAGTACTTC. Translating gives CASSLGGTTDTYEQYF.

The J gene is TRBJ1-1, the V gene TRBV14; unclear D gene. Trimming removed 0 bases at V and 8 bases at J, with 10 bases between. From germline, CDR1 is SGHDN and CDR2 FVKESK. The CDR3 runs 13 residues. For the CDR3, the DNA is TGTGCCAGCAGCCAAGAATGGCAGAACGAAGCTTTCTTT. It translates to CASSQEWQNEAFF. The full variable domain, with the rest looked up from reference TRBV14 and TRBJ1-1, is EAGVTQFPSHSVIEKGQTVTLRCDPISGHDNLYWYRRVMGKEIKFLLHFVKESKQDESGMPNNRFLAERTGGTYSTLKVQPAELEDSGVYFCASSQEWQNEAFFGQGTRLTVV.

The V gene is TRBV6-5, the J gene TRBJ2-7; D remains unclear. Trimming took 6 bases from V and 2 from J, leaving 17 bases between them. This CDR3 region has 15 residues. Germline V gene data show CDR1 as MNHEY and CDR2 as SVGAGI. This CDR3 is CASRQNSRVAYEQYF. The CDR3 DNA reads as TGTGCCAGCAGACAAAACTCCCGAGTGGCCTACGAGCAGTACTTC.

The count of this clone is one. V usage is TRBV19 and J usage is TRBJ1-2; D is undetermined. Trimming took off 4 bases at V and 10 bases at J, with 16 bases between the two ends. The CDR3 extends over 13 amino acids. Germline-derived CDR1 and CDR2 are LNHDA and SQIVND (reference sequence). The CDR3 nucleotides are TGTGCCAGTAGTAGCCTTCTCGGTAATATCTACACCTTC. Translation: CASSSLLGNIYTF.

The chain recombines TRBV27 with TRBJ2-7; D ambiguous. Trimming took off 0 bases at V and 0 bases at J, with 12 bases between the two ends. The CDR3 has 16 amino acids. Per the germline V gene, CDR1 is MNHEY and CDR2 is SMNVEV (reference sequence). In DNA, the CDR3 is TGTGCCAGCAGTTTATCGTGGCGCGTCAGCTCCTACGAGCAGTACTTC. Translated: CASSLSWRVSSYEQYF.

The table lists this clone with a few counts. The V gene is TRBV7-2, the J gene TRBJ2-1, with 7 bases lining up with TRBD2. The CDR3 length is 13 residues. Losses at the gene ends were 0 bases for V and 7 bases for J; bases not matched to a gene: 0. Germline loops: CDR1 SGHTA, CDR2 FQGNSA. CDR3 nucleotide sequence: TGTGCCAGCAGCTTAGCGGGAGGGAATGAGCAGTTCTTC. Translated, it gives CASSLAGGNEQFF.

V usage is TRBV6-1 and J usage is TRBJ2-7; the match to TRBD2 covers 9 bases. The CDR3 runs 13 residues. Germline CDR1 reads MNHNS; CDR2 reads SASEGT. Trimming at V came to 8 bases and at J to 4 bases, leaving 6 bases not matched to a gene. The CDR3 reads CASLTGLAYEQYF. The CDR3 bases are TGTGCCAGCCTAACGGGACTAGCTTACGAGCAGTACTTC.

This clone was picked up a small number of times. The rearrangement uses TRBV30 and TRBJ1-4; D unclear. The CDR3 consists of 12 residues. Trimming shortened V by 0 bases and J by 8 bases, and 7 bases separated the two germline ends. Germline V gene data show CDR1 as GTSNPN and CDR2 as SVGIG (reference sequence). For the CDR3, the DNA is TGTGCCTGGAGTGTGGCCGGGGAAAAACTGTTTTTT. Protein product: CAWSVAGEKLFF.

This chain connects TRBV10-3 to TRBJ1-3; no firm D call. Germline assignment: CDR1 ENHRY and CDR2 SYGVKD. The CDR3 has 16 residues. V lost 3 bases and J lost 0, with 12 bases in between. The CDR3 loop is CAISDLEPPSGNTIYF. In DNA form, the CDR3 reads TGTGCCATCAGTGATCTAGAACCCCCCTCTGGAAACACCATATATTTT.

This chain links TRBV7-2 with TRBJ2-3; TRBD2 matches 10 bases. V shed 6 bases, J shed 2 bases, and the junction held 8 bases outside the gene matches. The CDR3 contains 16 residues. From germline, CDR1 is SGHTA and CDR2 FQGNSA. The CDR3 coding sequence is TGTGCCAGCAGTTATAGCGGGAGGATTAACACAGATACGCAGTATTTT. Translated: CASSYSGRINTDTQYF. The variable domain in full, completed from reference TRBV7-2 and TRBJ2-3, reads GAGVSQSPSNKVTEKGKDVELRCDPISGHTALYWYRQSLGQGLEFLIYFQGNSAPDKSGLPSDRFSAERTGGSVSTLTIQRTQQEDSAVYLCASSYSGRINTDTQYFGPGTRLTVL.

This chain joins TRBV18 and TRBJ1-2; TRBD1 might be the D (5 bases). The V end was cut by 3 bases, the J end by 8 bases, with 16 bases between. Germline values: CDR1 KGHSH, CDR2 LQKENI. There are 14 residues in the CDR3. In nucleotides, the CDR3 is TGTGCCAGCTCACCTGGTCAGGGCTGGGGAGGCTACACCTTC. This encodes CASSPGQGWGGYTF. The full variable domain, its missing parts supplied by reference TRBV18 and TRBJ1-2, is NAGVMQNPRHLVRRRGQEARLRCSPMKGHSHVYWYRQLPEEGLKFMVYLQKENIIDESGMPKERFSAEFPKEGPSILRIQQVVRGDSAAYFCASSPGQGWGGYTFGSGTRLTVV.

The chain couples TRBV4-1 to TRBJ2-1, with D possibly TRBD1 on 6 matching bases. The germline V gene has CDR1 MGHRA and CDR2 YSYEKL. The CDR3 has 14 amino acids. Trimming took 4 bases from V and 10 from J, leaving 17 bases between them. The chain's CDR3 is CASSPPGERKEQFF. The CDR3 DNA reads TGCGCCAGCAGCCCCCCAGGGGAGCGAAAGGAGCAGTTCTTC.

This clone has just one count. CDR3: CASSIRSSGRNEQFF. The DNA for the CDR3 is TGTGCCAGCAGCATCAGATCTAGCGGGAGGAATGAGCAGTTCTTC. This rearrangement joins TRBV7-9 to TRBJ2-1; 11 bases align to TRBD2. Germline trimming cut 5 bases from V and 7 bases from J; bases unmatched to any gene: 7. Germline assignment: CDR1 SEHNR and CDR2 FQNEAQ (reference sequence). The CDR3 covers 15 residues.

Only one count was recorded for this clone. The rearrangement links TRBV2 to TRBJ2-3; 9 positions match TRBD2. The CDR3 has 14 residues. V lost 6 bases to trimming and J lost 6 bases; unmatched junction nucleotides: 7. Looked up from germline, CDR1 is SNHLY and CDR2 is FYNNEI. The CDR3 here is CASRGFAGGDTQYF. The CDR3 bases are TGTGCCAGCAGGGGGTTTGCGGGAGGGGATACGCAGTATTTT.

The chain combines TRBV5-1 with TRBJ2-7; 8 bases agree with TRBD2. Germline CDR1 reads SGHRS; CDR2 reads YFSETQ. The CDR3 runs 16 residues. With V trimmed by 5 bases and J by 1 base, 11 bases remained unmatched. The CDR3 here is CASSRSLAGLSYEQYF. CDR3 DNA: TGCGCCAGCAGTCGATCTCTAGCGGGCCTTTCCTACGAGCAGTACTTC.

This chain uses TRBV7-3 with TRBJ2-4, with D unresolved. Germline assignment: CDR1 SGHTA and CDR2 FQGTGA. The germline V and J ends were trimmed by 0 bases and 0 bases, with 9 bases remaining between them. The CDR3 loop spans 16 amino acids. The CDR3 DNA reads as TGTGCCAGCAGCTTAACTCCGCAGCTAGCCAAAAACATTCAGTACTTC. Amino acid sequence: CASSLTPQLAKNIQYF.

V and J are TRBV29-1 and TRBJ1-4; the D gene is possibly TRBD1 (6 bases). The germline V gene encodes CDR1 SQVTM and CDR2 ANQGSEA. The CDR3 is 15 amino acids. V lost 7 bases and J lost 6, with 21 bases in between. Here the CDR3 reads CSARDIGFGDEKLFF. The CDR3 DNA follows: TGCAGCGCCCGGGACATAGGTTTCGGAGATGAAAAACTGTTTTTT.

The chain links TRBV30 to TRBJ2-5, with 9 bases fitting TRBD1. Germline trimming cut 3 bases from V and 4 bases from J; bases unmatched to any gene: 3. The germline gives CDR1 GTSNPN, CDR2 SVGIG (reference sequence). The CDR3 is 13 residues long. The CDR3 sequence: CAWRKTGGETQYF. The CDR3 DNA is TGTGCCTGGAGGAAGACAGGGGGAGAGACCCAGTACTTC.

This clone was recorded only once. J is TRBJ2-1 and V is TRBV9; D perhaps matches TRBD2 (5 bases). Germline lookup yields CDR1 SGDLS and CDR2 YYNGEE. This CDR3 is built from 12 residues. V was clipped by 0 bases and J by 12 bases, with 10 bases between them. Here the CDR3 reads CASSVGVSGQFF. CDR3 bases: TGTGCCAGCAGCGTAGGGGTGAGCGGGCAGTTCTTC.

The CDR3 DNA sequence: TGTGCCAGTAGCGGGACCGGAGTTGGGGGGGCCAACGTCCTGACTTTC. It specifies CASSGTGVGGANVLTF. The rearrangement uses TRBV19 and TRBJ2-6, with D perhaps given as TRBD1 or TRBD2 (5 bases each). Germline loops: CDR1 LNHDA, CDR2 SQIVND (reference sequence). Trimming removed 6 bases from V and 4 bases from J, with 16 bases in between. CDR3 length: 16 amino acids.

V and J are TRBV6-5 and TRBJ2-2; unclear D gene. Per germline, CDR1 MNHEY and CDR2 SVGAGI. This CDR3 is built from 14 residues. Trimming removed 6 bases at V and 6 bases at J, with 14 bases between. The CDR3: CASRGARLAGELFF. For the CDR3, the DNA is TGTGCCAGCAGGGGCGCGAGACTGGCCGGGGAGCTGTTTTTT.

The chain uses TRBV7-9 and TRBJ2-3; TRBD2 agrees at 8 bases. V shed 5 bases, J shed 5 bases, and the junction held 15 bases outside the gene matches. The CDR3 covers 17 residues. Germline V gene lookup returns CDR1 SEHNR and CDR2 FQNEAQ (reference sequence). The CDR3 loop reads CASSQRAGRALVDTQYF. In nucleotides, the CDR3 is TGTGCCAGCAGCCAGCGGGCCGGGAGGGCCCTCGTAGATACGCAGTATTTT.

The chain couples TRBV7-3 to TRBJ1-2; D is ambiguous. Germline loops: CDR1 SGHTA, CDR2 FQGTGA. V was clipped by 4 bases and J by 6 bases, with 12 bases between them. The CDR3 spans 13 residues. The CDR3 DNA sequence: TGTGCCAGCAGCTCCTTAGCAGGAGATGGCTACACCTTC. This encodes CASSSLAGDGYTF.

The count of this clone is one. This CDR3 reads CASSPGQGDPGANVLTF. The CDR3, as DNA: TGTGCCAGCAGCCCAGGACAGGGGGACCCTGGGGCCAACGTCCTGACTTTC. The chain carries TRBV11-3 and TRBJ2-6; TRBD1 matches at 10 bases. Trimming cost V 5 bases and J 2 bases; bases outside gene matches: 6. Germline V gene sequence: CDR1 SGHNT, CDR2 YENEEA. This CDR3 has 17 residues.

This sequence joins TRBV29-1 and TRBJ1-2; TRBD1 agrees at 8 bases. This CDR3 contains 13 residues. The ends lost 3 bases at V and 5 bases at J; junction bases unmatched: 5. CDR1 SQVTM and CDR2 ANQGSEA come from the germline V gene. In nucleotides, the CDR3 is TGCAGCGTTGAGAGAGACAGGGGATATGGCTACACCTTC. It yields the protein CSVERDRGYGYTF.